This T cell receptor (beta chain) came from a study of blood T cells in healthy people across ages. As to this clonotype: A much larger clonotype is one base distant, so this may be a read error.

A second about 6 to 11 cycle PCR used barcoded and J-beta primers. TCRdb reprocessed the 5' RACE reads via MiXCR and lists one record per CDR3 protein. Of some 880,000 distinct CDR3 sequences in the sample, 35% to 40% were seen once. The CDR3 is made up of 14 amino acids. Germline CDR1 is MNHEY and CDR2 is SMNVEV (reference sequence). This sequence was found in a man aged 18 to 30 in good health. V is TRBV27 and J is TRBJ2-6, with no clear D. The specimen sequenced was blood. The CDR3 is CASILGPGANVLTF. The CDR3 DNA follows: TGTGCCAGCATTTTAGGCCCTGGGGCCAACGTCCTGACTTTC.